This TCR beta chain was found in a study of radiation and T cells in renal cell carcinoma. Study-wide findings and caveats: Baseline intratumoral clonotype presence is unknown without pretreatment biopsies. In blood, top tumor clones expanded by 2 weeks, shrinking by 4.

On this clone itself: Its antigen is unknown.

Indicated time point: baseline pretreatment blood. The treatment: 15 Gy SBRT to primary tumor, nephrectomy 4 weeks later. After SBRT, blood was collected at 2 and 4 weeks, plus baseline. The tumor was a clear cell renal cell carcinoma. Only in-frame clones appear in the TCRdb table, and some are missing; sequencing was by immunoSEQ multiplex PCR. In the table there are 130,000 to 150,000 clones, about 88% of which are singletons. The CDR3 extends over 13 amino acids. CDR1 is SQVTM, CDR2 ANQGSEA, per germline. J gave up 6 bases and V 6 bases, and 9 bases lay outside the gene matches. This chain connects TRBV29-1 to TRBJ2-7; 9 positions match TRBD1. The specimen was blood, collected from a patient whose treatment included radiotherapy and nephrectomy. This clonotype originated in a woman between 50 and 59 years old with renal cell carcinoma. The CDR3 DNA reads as TGCAGCGTCCTCCCGGGACAGGGTATCGAGCAGTACTTC. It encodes CSVLPGQGIEQYF.